Described below is a single T cell receptor (beta chain) sequence and its context. What it binds is unknown. The data originate from a study of regulatory T cells in long-lasting Graves disease. Overall study findings and caveats: Compared with new cases, persistent Graves' patients showed reduced TCR diversity. Study was limited to peripheral blood, excluding thyroid tissue.

Assembly of TCR beta libraries relied on iRepertoire HTBI primers together with Arm-PCR of CDR3 regions. TCRdb re-called the multiplex PCR reads with MiXCR, one entry per CDR3 protein. The sample holds 500,000 to 700,000 distinct CDR3 sequences; about 16% are singletons and the top ten take around 19%. Trimming at V came to 6 bases and at J to 4 bases, leaving 5 bases not matched to a gene. The CDR3 contains 12 residues. From germline, CDR1 is DFQATT and CDR2 SNEGSKA (reference sequence). Time point specified: newly diagnosed GD, antithyroid drugs for less than 3 months. The TCR library was made from RNA extracted from PBMCs. Patient provenance is recorded as an endocrinology department in Xi'an, China. This same sample was also part of a study on T cells in Graves' hyperthyroidism and ophthalmopathy. That work contributes: In the blood, most expanded thyroid clonotypes above 0.001 appeared as well.

The V gene is TRBV20-1, the J gene TRBJ2-7; the match to TRBD2 covers 8 bases. Sequences were derived from peripheral blood mononuclear cells (PBMCs), sampled at new diagnosis, from a patient treated with antithyroid drugs. The receptor comes from a woman younger than 45 with Graves disease. CDR3 in amino acids: CSAAGDGYEQYF. The CDR3, as DNA: TGCAGTGCAGCGGGAGATGGGTACGAGCAGTACTTC.